The rows below give T cell receptor beta chains drawn from one sample of a study of blood T cell repertoires in COVID-19. Assay used: immunoSEQ multiplex PCR; TCRdb lists only in-frame clones, some missing. The table lists roughly 300,000 clones, about 88% of them singletons, with roughly 1.5% in the top ten. Sequences were obtained from peripheral blood. These receptors originate from a human donor with COVID-19, enrolled during active disease. The donor label of this sample is uncertain. The CDR3 runs from the conserved cysteine through the conserved F or W. D genes are given only for firm matches. The size of a clone is reported for some rows only, either as once, few or many, or as a class for expanded clones.

CDR3 DNA,CDR3 protein,D gene,clone size,J gene,V gene
TGTGCCTGGAGTGCCAATAGCAATCAGCCCCAGCATTTT,CAWSANSNQPQHF,.,.,TRBJ1-5,TRBV30
TGCAGTGCTAGTTTGGGAGGTACAGATACGCAGTATTTT,CSASLGGTDTQYF,.,.,TRBJ2-3,TRBV20-1
TGTGCCAGCAGCCCGGGAACAGGGGGCGCCCAGCAGTACTTC,CASSPGTGGAQQYF,TRBD1,.,TRBJ2-7,TRBV7-9
TGTGCCAGCAGCGCCCGACTAGCGGGAGGGTACAATGAGCAGTTCTTC,CASSARLAGGYNEQFF,TRBD2,.,TRBJ2-1,TRBV5-6
TGTGCCAGCAGTTTATCGCTAGCGGCGTCCGAGCAGTACTTC,CASSLSLAASEQYF,TRBD2,few,TRBJ2-7,TRBV28
TGTGCCAGCAGGATGGGACAGTGGTCCTACGAGCAGTACTTC,CASRMGQWSYEQYF,TRBD1,.,TRBJ2-7,TRBV27
TGCGCCAGCAGCTTGCGGGACAGGGGCCCCTACGAGCAGTACTTC,CASSLRDRGPYEQYF,TRBD1,.,TRBJ2-7,TRBV5-1
TGTGCCAGCAGTGAGCAGGGCCTATATGGCTACACCTTC,CASSEQGLYGYTF,.,once,TRBJ1-2,TRBV2
TGTGCCAGCAGCCCTTGGAGCACCGGGGAGCTGTTTTTT,CASSPWSTGELFF,.,.,TRBJ2-2,TRBV9
TGCAGCGTTTACCGCAGGGTCAATGAGCAGTTCTTC,CSVYRRVNEQFF,.,.,TRBJ2-1,TRBV29-1
TGTGCCAGCAGCCCCGGGACTAGCGGGAGTAGTCGCTTTAAAGAGACCCAGTACTTC,CASSPGTSGSSRFKETQYF,TRBD2,.,TRBJ2-5,TRBV9
TGTGCCAGCAGCTTAGGACTAGCGAACACCGGGGAGCTGTTTTTT,CASSLGLANTGELFF,TRBD2,.,TRBJ2-2,TRBV7-3
TGTGCCAGCTCACCGACAGGGGGGAAGTGGACCCAGTACTTC,CASSPTGGKWTQYF,TRBD1,.,TRBJ2-5,TRBV18
TGTGCCAGCAGCTTGACTTTGGACTTGGGCAATGAGCAGTTCTTC,CASSLTLDLGNEQFF,.,.,TRBJ2-1,TRBV5-8
TGTGCCAGCAGCAAACGCGGCGTCACTAGCGGGAGTTCCTACAATGAGCAGTTCTTC,CASSKRGVTSGSSYNEQFF,.,.,TRBJ2-1,TRBV21-1
TGCAGCGCCGTTATCTCTGGAAACACCATATATTTT,CSAVISGNTIYF,.,.,TRBJ1-3,TRBV29-1
TGCAGCGTGGGGACTAGCGGGCGCACAGATACGCAGTATTTT,CSVGTSGRTDTQYF,TRBD2,.,TRBJ2-3,TRBV29-1
TGCAGCGCGTCTGGGACTAGTCACACCGGGGAGCTGTTTTTT,CSASGTSHTGELFF,TRBD2,.,TRBJ2-2,TRBV29-1
TGTGCCAGCAGTTACAGGAGGACTCTATTAAGCTCCTACAATGAGCAGTTCTTC,CASSYRRTLLSSYNEQFF,.,.,TRBJ2-1,TRBV6-2/TRBV6-3
TGTGCCAGTAGTATGATCGGCTATGGCTACACCTTC,CASSMIGYGYTF,.,.,TRBJ1-2,TRBV19
TGTGCCAGCAGCGGGGGACTAGCGGGAGGCTACAATGAGCAGTTCTTC,CASSGGLAGGYNEQFF,TRBD2,.,TRBJ2-1,TRBV3-1/TRBV3-2
TGCGCCAGCAAGGATAGCGGGAGGGCGAACACCGGGGAGCTGTTTTTT,CASKDSGRANTGELFF,TRBD2,.,TRBJ2-2,TRBV5-1
TGTGCCAGCAGCACCTCCGGGACTAGAAAGTTCTTC,CASSTSGTRKFF,TRBD2,.,TRBJ2-1,TRBV27
TGTGCCAGCAGTCGGGCCGTGGGTGGGACACCGAACTATGGCTACACCTTC,CASSRAVGGTPNYGYTF,.,.,TRBJ1-2,TRBV7-2
TGTGCCAGCAGCCGAGCAGGGGGGGGAAGTAACAATGAGCAGTTCTTC,CASSRAGGGSNNEQFF,.,.,TRBJ2-1,TRBV7-8
TGTGCCAGCAGTTTATCGAGTGGGGGCACTCTTGGAGGATATGGCTACACCTTC,CASSLSSGGTLGGYGYTF,.,once,TRBJ1-2,TRBV27
TGCGCCAGCAGCCGCGGCGGGACCTCCTACGAGCAGTACTTC,CASSRGGTSYEQYF,.,.,TRBJ2-7,TRBV4-1
TGTGCCAGCAGAGCTACAGGGCGCAATCAGCCCCAGCATTTT,CASRATGRNQPQHF,.,few,TRBJ1-5,TRBV6-5
TGTGCCAGCAGTGCGGGACTAGGGGAGGCAGATACGCAGTATTTT,CASSAGLGEADTQYF,TRBD2,.,TRBJ2-3,TRBV28
TGTGCCAGCAGCATCGGGACAGGGCCTTATGGCTACACCTTC,CASSIGTGPYGYTF,TRBD1,.,TRBJ1-2,TRBV11-1
TGTGCCAGTAGTATAAGCTCGGGACAGGGGCACAATGAGCAGTTCTTC,CASSISSGQGHNEQFF,TRBD1,.,TRBJ2-1,TRBV19
TGTGCCAGCAGCTTCGCACTGAGCTCTGGAAACACCATATATTTT,CASSFALSSGNTIYF,.,.,TRBJ1-3,TRBV7-2
TGTGCCAGCAGCTTAGGCGGGGCCGCCTTTAACTATGGCTACACCTTC,CASSLGGAAFNYGYTF,.,.,TRBJ1-2,TRBV7-9
TGTGCCATCAGTAGCGGGCTCTCCTACAATGAGCAGTTCTTC,CAISSGLSYNEQFF,.,.,TRBJ2-1,TRBV10-3
TGTGCCAGCAGCTTAGCTAGTCAAAGGCTAGCGGGAGGCGAGCAGTTCTTC,CASSLASQRLAGGEQFF,TRBD2,.,TRBJ2-1,TRBV11-1
TGTGCCAGCAGCTTAACCCCAGAGGGGAACACTGAAGCTTTCTTT,CASSLTPEGNTEAFF,.,.,TRBJ1-1,TRBV7-3
TGTGCCAGTAGCCAAAGAGGGCCTGGGGACTATGGCTACACCTTC,CASSQRGPGDYGYTF,.,.,TRBJ1-2,TRBV19
TGCAGCGTTGCATCCGGGTCGGTCACAGATACGCAGTATTTT,CSVASGSVTDTQYF,.,.,TRBJ2-3,TRBV29-1
TGCAGCGTCAGAGGGTTAGGTCAGCCCCAGCATTTT,CSVRGLGQPQHF,.,few,TRBJ1-5,TRBV29-1
TGTGCCAGCAGCGTATCCCCGGGACTAGCGGGAACTAAGTTCTTC,CASSVSPGLAGTKFF,TRBD2,.,TRBJ2-1,TRBV9
TGTGCCAGTAGTACCACAGGGAACACTGAAGCTTTCTTT,CASSTTGNTEAFF,.,few,TRBJ1-1,TRBV19
TGTGCCAGCAGCCTAAGGACTAGCGGGGGCTACAATGAGCAGTTCTTC,CASSLRTSGGYNEQFF,TRBD2,once,TRBJ2-1,TRBV7-2
TGCGCCAGCAGCATCCTAGCGGGAGACGGAGAGACCCAGTACTTC,CASSILAGDGETQYF,TRBD2,.,TRBJ2-5,TRBV5-1
TGTGCCAGCAGATGGACAGAGAACACTGAAGCTTTCTTT,CASRWTENTEAFF,.,.,TRBJ1-1,TRBV11-2
TGTGCCAGCAGCGTAGCAGGTTCCAGCTCTGGAAACACCATATATTTT,CASSVAGSSSGNTIYF,.,.,TRBJ1-3,TRBV9
TGTGCCAGCAGCCCCAGTTTTGACAGGGGAGACCAGCCCCAGCATTTT,CASSPSFDRGDQPQHF,TRBD1,.,TRBJ1-5,TRBV2
TGTGCCAGCTCACCTTCCGGTAGCTCTGGAAACACCATATATTTT,CASSPSGSSGNTIYF,.,.,TRBJ1-3,TRBV18
TGTGCCAGTAGCCCGCCACGGGGGGTCGACGAGCAGTACTTC,CASSPPRGVDEQYF,TRBD2,.,TRBJ2-7,TRBV19